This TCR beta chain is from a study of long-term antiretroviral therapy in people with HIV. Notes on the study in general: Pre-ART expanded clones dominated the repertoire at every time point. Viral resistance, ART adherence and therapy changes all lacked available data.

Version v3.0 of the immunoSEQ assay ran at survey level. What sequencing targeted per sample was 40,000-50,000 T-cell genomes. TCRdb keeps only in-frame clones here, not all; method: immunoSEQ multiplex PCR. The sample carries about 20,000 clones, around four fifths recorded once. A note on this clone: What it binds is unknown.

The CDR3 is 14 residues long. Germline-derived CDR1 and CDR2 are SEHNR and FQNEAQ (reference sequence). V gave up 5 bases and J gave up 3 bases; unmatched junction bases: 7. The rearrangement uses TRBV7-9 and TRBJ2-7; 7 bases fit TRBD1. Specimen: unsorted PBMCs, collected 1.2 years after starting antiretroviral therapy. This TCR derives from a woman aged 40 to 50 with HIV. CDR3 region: CASSGTDRFYEQYF. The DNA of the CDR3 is TGTGCCAGCAGCGGGACGGACAGGTTCTACGAGCAGTACTTC.